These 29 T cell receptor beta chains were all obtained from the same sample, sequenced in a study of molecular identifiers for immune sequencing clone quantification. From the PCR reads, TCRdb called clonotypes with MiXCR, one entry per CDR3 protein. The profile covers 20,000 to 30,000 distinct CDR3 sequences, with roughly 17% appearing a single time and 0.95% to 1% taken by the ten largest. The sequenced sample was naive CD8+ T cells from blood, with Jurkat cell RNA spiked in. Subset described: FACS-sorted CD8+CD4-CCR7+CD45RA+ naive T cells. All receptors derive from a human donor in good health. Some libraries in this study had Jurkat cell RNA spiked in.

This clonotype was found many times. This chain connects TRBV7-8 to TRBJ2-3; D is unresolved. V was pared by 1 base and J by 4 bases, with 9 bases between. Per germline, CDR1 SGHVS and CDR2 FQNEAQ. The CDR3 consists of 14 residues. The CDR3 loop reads CASSLVAVPDTQYF. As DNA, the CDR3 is TGTGCCAGCAGCTTAGTGGCAGTTCCAGATACGCAGTATTTT.

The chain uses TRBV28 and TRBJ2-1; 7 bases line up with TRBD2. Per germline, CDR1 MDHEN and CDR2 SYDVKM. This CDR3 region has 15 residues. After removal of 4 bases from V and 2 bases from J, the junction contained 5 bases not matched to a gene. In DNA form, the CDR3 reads TGTGCCAGCAGTTACCAACTAGCGACCTACAATGAGCAGTTCTTC. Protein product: CASSYQLATYNEQFF.

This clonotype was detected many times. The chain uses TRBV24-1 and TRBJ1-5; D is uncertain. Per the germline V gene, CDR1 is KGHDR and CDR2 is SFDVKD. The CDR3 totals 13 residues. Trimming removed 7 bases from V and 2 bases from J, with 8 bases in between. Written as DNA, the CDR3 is TGTGCCACCAGAGAGGGTGGCAATCAGCCCCAGCATTTT. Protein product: CATREGGNQPQHF.

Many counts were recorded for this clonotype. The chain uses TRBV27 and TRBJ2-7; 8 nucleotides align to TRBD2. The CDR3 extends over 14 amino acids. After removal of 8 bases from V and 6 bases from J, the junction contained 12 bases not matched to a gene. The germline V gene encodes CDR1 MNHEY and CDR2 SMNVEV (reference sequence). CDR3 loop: CASGLGGRPPEQYF. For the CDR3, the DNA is TGTGCCAGCGGGTTAGGCGGGAGGCCCCCCGAGCAGTACTTC.

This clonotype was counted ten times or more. The CDR3 coding sequence is TGTGCCAGCAGTTTTAATCCCGGACTAGCGGTGAGCACAGATACGCAGTATTTT. Translated: CASSFNPGLAVSTDTQYF. V and J are TRBV12-3 or TRBV12-4 and TRBJ2-3; the match to TRBD2 covers 10 bases. This CDR3 is built from 18 residues. V shed 3 bases, J shed 0 bases, and the junction held 9 bases outside the gene matches.

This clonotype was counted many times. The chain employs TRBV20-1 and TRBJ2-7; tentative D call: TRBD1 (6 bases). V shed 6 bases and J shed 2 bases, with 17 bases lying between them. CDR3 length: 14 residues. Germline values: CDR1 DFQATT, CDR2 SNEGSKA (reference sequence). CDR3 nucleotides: TGCAGTGCCGAACCCCAGGGGATCCCCTACGAGCAGTACTTC. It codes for CSAEPQGIPYEQYF.

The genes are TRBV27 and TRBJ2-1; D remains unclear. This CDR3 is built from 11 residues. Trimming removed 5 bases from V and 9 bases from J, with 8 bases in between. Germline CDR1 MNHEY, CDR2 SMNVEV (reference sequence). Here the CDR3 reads CASSTHGEQFF. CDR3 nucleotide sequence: TGTGCCAGCAGTACCCACGGTGAGCAGTTCTTC.

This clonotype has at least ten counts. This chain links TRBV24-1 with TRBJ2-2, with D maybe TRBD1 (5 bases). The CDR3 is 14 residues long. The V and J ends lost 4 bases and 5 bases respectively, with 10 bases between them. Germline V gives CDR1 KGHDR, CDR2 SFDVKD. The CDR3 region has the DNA TGTGCCACCAGTGACCCTGGACATACCGGGGAGCTGTTTTTT. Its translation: CATSDPGHTGELFF.

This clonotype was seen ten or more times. Here the CDR3 DNA reads TGTGCCAGTAGTACCCTAGCGAAGTCCTACAATGAGCAGTTCTTC. Its protein is CASSTLAKSYNEQFF. This rearrangement joins TRBV19 to TRBJ2-1, with a weak D call TRBD2 (6 bases). This CDR3 contains 15 residues. Germline CDR1 LNHDA, CDR2 SQIVND (reference sequence). Trimming took off 4 bases at V and 1 base at J, with 11 bases between the two ends.

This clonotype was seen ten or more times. The CDR3 sequence: CASSYAPGTEAFF. The CDR3 nucleotides read TGTGCCAGCAGCTACGCTCCTGGGACTGAAGCTTTCTTT. The chain links TRBV7-2 to TRBJ1-1; D not resolved. V lost 4 bases to trimming and J lost 5 bases, with 11 bases between them. CDR3 length: 13 amino acids. Germline V lookup: CDR1 SGHTA, CDR2 FQGNSA.

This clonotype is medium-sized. CDR3 protein: CSVEWHAGELFF. The CDR3 nucleotides are TGCAGCGTTGAATGGCACGCCGGGGAGCTGTTTTTT. The rearrangement links TRBV29-1 to TRBJ2-2; D gene ambiguous. V dropped 2 bases and J dropped 6 bases, with 7 bases sitting between them. CDR3 length equals 12 residues. Germline CDR1 reads SQVTM; CDR2 reads ANQGSEA.

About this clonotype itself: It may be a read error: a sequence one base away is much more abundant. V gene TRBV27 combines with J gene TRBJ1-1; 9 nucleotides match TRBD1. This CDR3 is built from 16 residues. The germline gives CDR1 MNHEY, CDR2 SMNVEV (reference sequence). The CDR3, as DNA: TGTGCCAGCGGTTTATCGCGGGACAGGGCGAACACTGAAGCTTTCTTT. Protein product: CASGLSRDRANTEAFF.

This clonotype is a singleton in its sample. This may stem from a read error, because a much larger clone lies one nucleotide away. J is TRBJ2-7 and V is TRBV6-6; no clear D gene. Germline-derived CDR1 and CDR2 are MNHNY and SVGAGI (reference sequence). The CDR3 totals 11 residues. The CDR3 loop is CASSHSDEQYF. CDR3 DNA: TGTGCCAGCAGTCACTCGGACGAGCAGTACTTC.

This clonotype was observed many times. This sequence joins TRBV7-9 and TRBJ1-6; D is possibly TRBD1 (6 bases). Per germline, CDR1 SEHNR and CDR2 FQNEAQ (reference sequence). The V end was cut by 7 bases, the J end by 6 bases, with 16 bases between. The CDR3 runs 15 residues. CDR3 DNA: TGTGCCAGCAACTCGGGCGGACAGCCTAATTCACCCCTCCACTTT. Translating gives CASNSGGQPNSPLHF.

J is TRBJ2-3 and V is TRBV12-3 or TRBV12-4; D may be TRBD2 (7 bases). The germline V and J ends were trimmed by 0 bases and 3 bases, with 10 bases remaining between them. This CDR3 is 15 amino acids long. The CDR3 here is CASSLAGGPTDTQYF. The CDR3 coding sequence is TGTGCCAGCAGTTTAGCGGGGGGGCCGACAGATACGCAGTATTTT.

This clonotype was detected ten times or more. The CDR3 is CASSPMAGQSAYEQYF. For the CDR3, the DNA is TGTGCCAGCAGCCCGATGGCTGGACAGTCAGCCTACGAGCAGTACTTC. The genes are TRBV7-8 and TRBJ2-7; D might be TRBD1 (6 bases). V lost 5 bases to trimming and J lost 2 bases, with 19 bases between them. The CDR3 has 16 residues. Germline loops: CDR1 SGHVS, CDR2 FQNEAQ.

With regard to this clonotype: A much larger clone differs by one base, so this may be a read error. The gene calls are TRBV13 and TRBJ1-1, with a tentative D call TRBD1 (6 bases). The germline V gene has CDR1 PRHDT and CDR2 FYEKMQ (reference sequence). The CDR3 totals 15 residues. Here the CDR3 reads CASSPFGQMNTEALF. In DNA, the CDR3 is TGTGCCAGCAGCCCCTTCGGACAGATGAACACTGAAGCTCTCTTT. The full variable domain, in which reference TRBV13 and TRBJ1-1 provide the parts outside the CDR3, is AAGVIQSPRHLIKEKRETATLKCYPIPRHDTVYWYQQGPGQDPQFLISFYEKMQSDKGSIPDRFSAQQFSDYHSELNMSSLELGDSALYFCASSPFGQMNTEALFGQGTRLTVV.

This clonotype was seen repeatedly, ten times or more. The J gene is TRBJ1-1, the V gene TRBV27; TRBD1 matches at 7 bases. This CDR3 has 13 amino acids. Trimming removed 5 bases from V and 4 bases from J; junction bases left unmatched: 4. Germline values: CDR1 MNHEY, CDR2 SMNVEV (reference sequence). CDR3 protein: CASSRSGGTEAFF. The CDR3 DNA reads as TGTGCCAGCAGTCGGTCAGGGGGCACTGAAGCTTTCTTT.

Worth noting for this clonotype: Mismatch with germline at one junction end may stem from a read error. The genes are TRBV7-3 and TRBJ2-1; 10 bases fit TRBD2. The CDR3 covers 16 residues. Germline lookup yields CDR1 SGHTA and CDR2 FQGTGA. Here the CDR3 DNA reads TGTGCCAGCAGCCCGTCTAGCGGGAGCTCCTACAATGGGCAGTCCTTC. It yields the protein CASSPSSGSSYNGQSF.

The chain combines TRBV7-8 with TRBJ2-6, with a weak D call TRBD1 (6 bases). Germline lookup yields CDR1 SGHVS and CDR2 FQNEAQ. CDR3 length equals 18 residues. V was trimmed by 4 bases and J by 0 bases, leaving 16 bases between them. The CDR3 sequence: CASSYNRAQHSGANVLTF. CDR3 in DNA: TGTGCCAGCAGCTATAACAGGGCCCAACACTCTGGGGCCAACGTCCTGACTTTC.

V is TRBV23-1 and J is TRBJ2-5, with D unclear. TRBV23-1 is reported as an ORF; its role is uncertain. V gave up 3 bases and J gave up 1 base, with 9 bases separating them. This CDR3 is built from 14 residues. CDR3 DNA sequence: TGCGCCAGCAGTCACGCAGTCTGCCAAGAGACCCAGTACTTC. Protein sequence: CASSHAVCQETQYF.

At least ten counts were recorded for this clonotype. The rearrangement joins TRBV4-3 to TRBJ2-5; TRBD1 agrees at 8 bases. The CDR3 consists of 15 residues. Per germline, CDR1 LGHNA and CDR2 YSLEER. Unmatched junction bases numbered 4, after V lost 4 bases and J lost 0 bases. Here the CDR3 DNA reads TGCGCCAGCAGCCGGGCAGGGGGCTACCAAGAGACCCAGTACTTC. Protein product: CASSRAGGYQETQYF.

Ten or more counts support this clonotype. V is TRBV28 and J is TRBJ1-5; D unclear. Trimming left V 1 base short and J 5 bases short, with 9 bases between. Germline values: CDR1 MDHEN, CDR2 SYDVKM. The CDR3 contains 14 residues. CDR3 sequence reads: CASSLLMGHQPQHF. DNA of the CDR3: TGTGCCAGCAGTTTATTAATGGGCCATCAGCCCCAGCATTTT.

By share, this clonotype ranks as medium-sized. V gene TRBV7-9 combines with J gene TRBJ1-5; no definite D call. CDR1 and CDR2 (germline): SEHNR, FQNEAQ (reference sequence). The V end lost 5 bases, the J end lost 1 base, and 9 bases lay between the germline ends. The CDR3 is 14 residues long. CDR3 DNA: TGTGCCAGCAGCCTGGAAGACAGCAATCAGCCCCAGCATTTT. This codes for CASSLEDSNQPQHF.

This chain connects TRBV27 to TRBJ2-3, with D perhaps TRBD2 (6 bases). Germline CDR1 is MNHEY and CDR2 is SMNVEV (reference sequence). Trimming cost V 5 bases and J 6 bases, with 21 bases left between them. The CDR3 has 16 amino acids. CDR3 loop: CASSQPAGGPIDTQYF. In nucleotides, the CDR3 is TGTGCCAGCAGTCAACCAGCTGGAGGGCCGATTGATACGCAGTATTTT.

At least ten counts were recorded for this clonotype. The CDR3 region has the DNA TGTGCCAGCAGCGGACAGGGGACAGATACGCAGTATTTT. This translates into CASSGQGTDTQYF. The J gene is TRBJ2-3, the V gene TRBV5-5; 9 positions agree with TRBD1. Germline V CDR1 and CDR2: SGHKS, YYEKEE (reference sequence). Trimming cost V 4 bases and J 3 bases; bases outside gene matches: 0. This CDR3 comprises 13 residues.

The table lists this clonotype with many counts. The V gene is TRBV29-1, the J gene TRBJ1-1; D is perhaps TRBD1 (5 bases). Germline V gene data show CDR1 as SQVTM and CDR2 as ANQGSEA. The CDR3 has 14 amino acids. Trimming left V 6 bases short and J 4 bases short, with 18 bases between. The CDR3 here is CSVHLRARGTEAFF. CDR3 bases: TGCAGCGTGCACCTCAGGGCGAGGGGCACTGAAGCTTTCTTT.

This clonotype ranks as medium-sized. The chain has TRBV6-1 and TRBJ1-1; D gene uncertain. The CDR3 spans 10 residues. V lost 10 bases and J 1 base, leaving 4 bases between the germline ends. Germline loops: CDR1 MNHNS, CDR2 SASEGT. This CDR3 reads CATRNTEAFF. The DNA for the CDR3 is TGTGCCACCAGGAACACTGAAGCTTTCTTT.

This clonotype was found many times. CDR3 in amino acids: CATSDPAGEPQETQYF. The CDR3 region has the DNA TGTGCCACCAGTGATCCAGCGGGAGAGCCCCAAGAGACCCAGTACTTC. The gene calls are TRBV24-1 and TRBJ2-5; 8 bases align to TRBD2. After removal of 3 bases from V and 1 base from J, the junction contained 6 bases not matched to a gene. The CDR3 length is 16 residues. The germline gives CDR1 KGHDR, CDR2 SFDVKD.